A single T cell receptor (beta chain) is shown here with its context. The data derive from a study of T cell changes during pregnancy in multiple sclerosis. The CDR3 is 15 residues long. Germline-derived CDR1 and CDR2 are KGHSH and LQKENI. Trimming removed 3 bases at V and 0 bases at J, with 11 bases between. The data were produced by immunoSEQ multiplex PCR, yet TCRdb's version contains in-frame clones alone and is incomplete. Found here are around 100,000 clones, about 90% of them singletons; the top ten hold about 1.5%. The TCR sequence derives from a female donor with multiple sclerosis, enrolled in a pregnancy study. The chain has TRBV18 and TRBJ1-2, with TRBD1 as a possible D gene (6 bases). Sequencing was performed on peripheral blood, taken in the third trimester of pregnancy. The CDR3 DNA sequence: TGTGCCAGCTCACCTTCCGGGACAACTAACTATGGCTACACCTTC. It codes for CASSPSGTTNYGYTF.